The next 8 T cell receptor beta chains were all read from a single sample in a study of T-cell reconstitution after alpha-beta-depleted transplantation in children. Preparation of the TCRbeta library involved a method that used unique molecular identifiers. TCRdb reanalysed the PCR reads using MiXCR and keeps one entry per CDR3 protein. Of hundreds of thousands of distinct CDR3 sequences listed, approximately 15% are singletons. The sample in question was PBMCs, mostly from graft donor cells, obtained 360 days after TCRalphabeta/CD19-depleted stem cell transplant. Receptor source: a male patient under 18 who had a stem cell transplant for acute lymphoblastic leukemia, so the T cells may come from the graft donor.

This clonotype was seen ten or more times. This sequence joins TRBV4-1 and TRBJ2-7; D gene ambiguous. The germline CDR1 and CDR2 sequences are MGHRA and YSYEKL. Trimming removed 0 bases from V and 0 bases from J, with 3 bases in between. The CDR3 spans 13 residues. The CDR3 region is CASSQDNSYEQYF. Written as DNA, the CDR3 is TGCGCCAGCAGCCAAGACAACTCCTACGAGCAGTACTTC.

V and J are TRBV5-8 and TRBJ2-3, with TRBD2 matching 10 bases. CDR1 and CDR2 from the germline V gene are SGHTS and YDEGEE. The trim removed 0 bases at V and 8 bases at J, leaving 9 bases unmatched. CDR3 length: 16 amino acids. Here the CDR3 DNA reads TGTGCCAGCAGCTTGGGTTGGACTAGCGGCTTGGGTACGCAGTATTTT. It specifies CASSLGWTSGLGTQYF. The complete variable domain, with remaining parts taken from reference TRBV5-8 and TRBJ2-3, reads EAGVTQSPTHLIKTRGQQATLRCSPISGHTSVYWYQQALGLGLQFLLWYDEGEERNRGNFPPRFSGRQFPNYSSELNVNALELEDSALYLCASSLGWTSGLGTQYFGPGTRLTVL.

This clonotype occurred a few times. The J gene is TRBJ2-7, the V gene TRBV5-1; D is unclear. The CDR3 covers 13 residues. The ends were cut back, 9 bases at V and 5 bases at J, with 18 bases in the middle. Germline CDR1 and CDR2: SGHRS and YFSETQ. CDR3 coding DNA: TGCGCCACCTCGGACGGGCCTACGGACGAGCAGTACTTC. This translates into CATSDGPTDEQYF. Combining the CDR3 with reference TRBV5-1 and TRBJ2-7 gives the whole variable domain KAGVTQTPRYLIKTRGQQVTLSCSPISGHRSVSWYQQTPGQGLQFLFEYFSETQRNKGNFPGRFSGRQFSNSRSEMNVSTLELGDSALYLCATSDGPTDEQYFGPGTRLTVT.

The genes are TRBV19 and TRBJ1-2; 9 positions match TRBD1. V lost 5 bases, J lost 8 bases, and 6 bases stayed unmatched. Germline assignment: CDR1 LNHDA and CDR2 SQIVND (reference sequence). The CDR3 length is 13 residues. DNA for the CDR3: TGTGCCAGTAGTTTCCGGACAGGGGAAGGCTACACCTTC. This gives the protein CASSFRTGEGYTF. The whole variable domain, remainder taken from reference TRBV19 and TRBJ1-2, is DGGITQSPKYLFRKEGQNVTLSCEQNLNHDAMYWYRQDPGQGLRLIYYSQIVNDFQKGDIAEGYSVSREKKESFPLTVTSAQKNPTAFYLCASSFRTGEGYTFGSGTRLTVV.

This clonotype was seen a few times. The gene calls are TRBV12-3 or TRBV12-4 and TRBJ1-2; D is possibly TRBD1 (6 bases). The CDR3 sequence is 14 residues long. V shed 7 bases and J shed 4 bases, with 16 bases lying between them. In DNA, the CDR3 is TGTGCCAGCAACTACAGGGCGGGCCGCTATGGCTACACCTTC. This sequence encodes CASNYRAGRYGYTF.

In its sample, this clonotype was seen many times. The CDR3 here is CSALTGTNYGYTF. The CDR3, as DNA: TGCAGCGCTCTCACCGGGACAAACTATGGCTACACCTTC. The chain uses TRBV29-1 and TRBJ1-2; weak D call: TRBD1 (6 bases). The germline gives CDR1 SQVTM, CDR2 ANQGSEA. V lost 7 bases to trimming and J lost 2 bases, with 14 bases between them. The CDR3 is 13 amino acids. The variable domain in full, with the rest retrieved from reference TRBV29-1 and TRBJ1-2, is SAVISQKPSRDICQRGTSLTIQCQVDSQVTMMFWYRQQPGQSLTLIATANQGSEATYESGFVIDKFPISRPNLTFSTLTVSNMSPEDSSIYLCSALTGTNYGYTFGSGTRLTVV.

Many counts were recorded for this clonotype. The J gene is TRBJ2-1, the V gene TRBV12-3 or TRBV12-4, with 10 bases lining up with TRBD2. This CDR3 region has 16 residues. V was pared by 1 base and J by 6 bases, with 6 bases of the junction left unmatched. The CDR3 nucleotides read TGTGCCAGCAGTTTAGAATGGCTAGCGGGAGTCAATGAGCAGTTCTTC. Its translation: CASSLEWLAGVNEQFF.

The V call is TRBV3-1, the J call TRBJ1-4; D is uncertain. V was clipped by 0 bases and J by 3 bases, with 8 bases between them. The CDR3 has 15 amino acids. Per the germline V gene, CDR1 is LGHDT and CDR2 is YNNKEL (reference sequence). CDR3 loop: CASSQEFGANEKLFF. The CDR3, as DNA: TGTGCCAGCAGCCAAGAATTCGGTGCTAATGAAAAACTGTTTTTT.